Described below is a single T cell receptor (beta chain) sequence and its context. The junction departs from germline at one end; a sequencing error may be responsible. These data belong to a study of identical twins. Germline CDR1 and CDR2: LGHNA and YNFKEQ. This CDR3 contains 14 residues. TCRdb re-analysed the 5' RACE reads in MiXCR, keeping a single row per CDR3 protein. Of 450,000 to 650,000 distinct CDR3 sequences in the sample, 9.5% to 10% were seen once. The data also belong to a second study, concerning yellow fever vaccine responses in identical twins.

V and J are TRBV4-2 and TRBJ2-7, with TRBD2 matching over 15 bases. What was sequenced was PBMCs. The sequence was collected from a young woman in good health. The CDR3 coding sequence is TGTGCCAGCGGCCACCCGGGACTAGCGGGAGGCCAGTACTTC. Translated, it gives CASGHPGLAGGQYF.